Here is one T cell receptor (beta chain) with its context. Its specificity is unknown. This sample was taken from a study of ipilimumab plus nivolumab after autologous stem cell transplantation. Across the study: Patients received a median of about five ipilimumab and roughly eight nivolumab doses.

The CDR3 extends over 14 amino acids. Germline lookup yields CDR1 LNHDA and CDR2 SQIVND (reference sequence). The V end lost 1 base, the J end lost 5 bases, and 11 bases lay between the germline ends. TCRdb's table, derived via immunoSEQ multiplex PCR, lists solely in-frame clones and lacks some. This table has about 43,000 clones, about 88% appearing once. Ipilimumab, 1 mg/kg, started 14 to 28 days after autologous transplant. Patients got 3 mg/kg IV nivolumab weeks 1, 4, 7, 10, then biweekly through week 26. Study-level findings and limits: Per the authors, repertoire, Treg and microbiota data justify further study.

The receptor's source is a male donor with multiple myeloma. The chain couples TRBV19 to TRBJ1-2; no clear D gene. Sequencing was performed on PBMCs, taken in a trial of ipilimumab plus nivolumab as post-transplant consolidation. The CDR3 coding sequence is TGTGCCAGTAGTATAGCGCAGGAGAGATATGGCTACACCTTC. Its protein is CASSIAQERYGYTF.